The T cell receptor (beta chain) described here comes from a study of beta chain features in type 1 diabetes. For the study at large: Patients were similar to healthy donors in age and gender (as well as in cell yields).

Isolated RNA was reverse transcribed in full, so expressed TCRB transcripts were sequenced. Deep immunoSEQ sequencing covered naive, central memory and regulatory T cell samples. Libraries were prepared by immunoSEQ multiplex PCR; TCRdb keeps only in-frame clonotypes and omits some of them. In the table there are about 400,000 clones, around 12% of which are singletons. Study-level findings and limits: Individuals with type 1 diabetes displayed fewer insertions and more deletions at VDJ junctions. Among all four CD4+ subsets, Type 1 diabetes patients had TCRB CDR3s that were moderately but significantly shorter.

Comments on this clone: What it binds is unknown.

The sample comprised naive CD4+ T cells from blood. The source is a man younger than 30 in good health.

The CDR3 reads CAISELTGADTQYF. In DNA, the CDR3 is TGTGCCATCAGTGAGCTCACAGGGGCAGATACGCAGTATTTT. The rearrangement links TRBV10-3 to TRBJ2-3; 7 bases are a match to TRBD1. Per the germline V gene, CDR1 is ENHRY and CDR2 is SYGVKD. The V segment lost 2 bases and the J segment 4 bases; nucleotides outside the gene matches: 3. This CDR3 contains 14 residues.